This TCR beta chain was sequenced in a study of CD8 T cells in Susac syndrome. Background on the study: Blood was drawn from Susac syndrome patients while they were therapy-naive, on corticosteroids, or on intravenous immunoglobulin alone.

The sequenced target, TCR beta, came from blood CD8+ and CD4+ T cells. The authors reverse transcribed roughly 0.5 to 1 ug RNA with random hexamers. TCRdb reprocessed the immunoSEQ multiplex PCR reads via MiXCR and lists one record per CDR3 protein. The sample carries 150,000 or so distinct CDR3 sequences, over 90% recorded once. Trimming took 4 bases from V and 12 from J; bases not matched to a gene: 13. The CDR3 is 14 amino acids. Germline V CDR1 and CDR2: MDHEN, SYDVKM. The sequence came from a human donor with Susac syndrome. The sequenced sample was CD4+ T cells from PBMCs. The chain couples TRBV28 to TRBJ2-7; TRBD1 aligns across 9 bases. CDR3: CASSSPGTGHSAYF. The CDR3 DNA follows: TGTGCCAGCAGTTCTCCCGGGACAGGGCACTCGGCGTACTTC. Full variable domain (missing parts from reference TRBV28 and TRBJ2-7): DVKVTQSSRYLVKRTGEKVFLECVQDMDHENMFWYRQDPGLGLRLIYFSYDVKMKEKGDIPEGYSVSREKKERFSLILESASTNQTSMYLCASSSPGTGHSAYFGPGTRLTVT.